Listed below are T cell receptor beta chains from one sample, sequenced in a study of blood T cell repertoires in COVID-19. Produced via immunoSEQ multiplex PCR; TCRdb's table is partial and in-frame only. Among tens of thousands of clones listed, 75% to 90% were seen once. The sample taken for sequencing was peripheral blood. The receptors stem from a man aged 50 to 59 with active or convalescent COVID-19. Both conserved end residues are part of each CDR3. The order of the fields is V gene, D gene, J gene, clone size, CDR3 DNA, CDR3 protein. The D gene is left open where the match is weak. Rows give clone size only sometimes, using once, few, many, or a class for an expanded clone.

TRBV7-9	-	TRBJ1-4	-	TGTGCCAGCAGCCCTCGGGGGGGACTTGAGGAAAAACTGTTTTTT	CASSPRGGLEEKLFF
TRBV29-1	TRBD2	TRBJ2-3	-	TGCAGCGGCGGACTAGCGGGGGGCTCTAGCACAGATACGCAGTATTTT	CSGGLAGGSSTDTQYF
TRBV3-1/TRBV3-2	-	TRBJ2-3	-	TGTGCCAGCAGCCAAGACGGGACTCCGTCGGTTACGCAGTATTTT	CASSQDGTPSVTQYF
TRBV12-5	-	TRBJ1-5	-	TGTGCTAGTGGCCTGGGACACCCTCAGCCCCAGCATTTT	CASGLGHPQPQHF
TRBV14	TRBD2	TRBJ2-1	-	TGTGCCAGCAGCCAAGGGATTTTTGTAGCGGGGGGAATCCACAATGAGCAGTTCTTC	CASSQGIFVAGGIHNEQFF
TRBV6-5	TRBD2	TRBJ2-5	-	TGTGCCAGCAGTTACTCAGGCGGGAGTGGGGAGACCCAGTACTTC	CASSYSGGSGETQYF
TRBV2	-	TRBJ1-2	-	TGTGCCAGCAGACAGGACTATGGCTACACCTTC	CASRQDYGYTF
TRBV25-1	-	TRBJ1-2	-	TGTGCCAGCAGGACGGACAGTAACTATGGCTACACCTTC	CASRTDSNYGYTF
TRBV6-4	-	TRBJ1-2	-	TGTGCCAGCAGCCCAGGGCCCGATCGGGGCTACACCTTC	CASSPGPDRGYTF
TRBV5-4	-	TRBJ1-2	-	TGTGCCAGCAGCTTGGAGTCCGGGACAATTAAACGGGGCTACACCTTC	CASSLESGTIKRGYTF
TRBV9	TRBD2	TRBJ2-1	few	TGTGCCAGCAGCGTTACACCGCGGGGGAATGAGCAGTTCTTC	CASSVTPRGNEQFF
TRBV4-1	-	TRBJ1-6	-	TGCGCCAGCACGAACCGGGACTCAAGTAATTCACCCCTCCACTTT	CASTNRDSSNSPLHF
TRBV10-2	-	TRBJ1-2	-	TGCGCCAGCACGGGGGACCCCAACTATGGCTACACCTTC	CASTGDPNYGYTF
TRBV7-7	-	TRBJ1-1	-	TGTGCCAGCAGCTTAGATCGGAACACTGAAGCTTTCTTT	CASSLDRNTEAFF
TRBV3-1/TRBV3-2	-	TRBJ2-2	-	TGTGCCAGCAGCCCCAGGGTCCAGTCAAACACCGGGGAGCTGTTTTTT	CASSPRVQSNTGELFF
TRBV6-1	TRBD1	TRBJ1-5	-	TGTGCCAGCAGTGAAGCGGGACAGCAGAATCAGCCCCAGCATTTT	CASSEAGQQNQPQHF
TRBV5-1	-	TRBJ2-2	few	TGCGCCAGCAGTGACACAGGGGAGCTGTTTTTT	CASSDTGELFF
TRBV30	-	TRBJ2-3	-	TGTGCCTGGAGTGGCAGGGTTGGAGATACGCAGTATTTT	CAWSGRVGDTQYF